These T cell receptor beta chains were read from a single sample in a study of monozygotic twins with inflammatory bowel disease. Following a re-call of the 5' RACE reads, TCRdb has one entry per CDR3 protein and lacks DNA. This sample's table has about 160,000 distinct CDR3 sequences. Sequencing input: blood. The receptors originated from a human donor with ulcerative colitis or Crohn's disease, or a healthy co-twin of an affected twin (not recorded which). CDR3s include the opening cysteine and the closing phenylalanine or tryptophan.

TRBV7-8	TRBJ2-2	CASSLGQGRTGELFF
TRBV5-1	TRBJ2-1	CASSGTPGTGYNEQFF
TRBV27	TRBJ1-5	CASREGIIGNQPQHF
TRBV5-5	TRBJ2-5	CASTSGVRETQYF
TRBV28	TRBJ2-1	CASSSSVGEQFF
TRBV6-5	TRBJ2-3	CASSYSPAGTQYF
TRBV12-3/TRBV12-4	TRBJ1-5	CASADRGSNQPQHF
TRBV7-9	TRBJ2-1	CASSSRGSSYNEQFF
TRBV27	TRBJ2-1	CASAERAARIEQFF
TRBV5-1	TRBJ1-2	CASSFLVGTADGYTF
TRBV28	TRBJ2-1	CASIPVGLARNEQFF
TRBV5-1	TRBJ1-2	CASSRGGNYGYTF
TRBV28	TRBJ1-5	CASRLTGNQPQHF
TRBV6-4	TRBJ2-2	CASSGGTDTGELFF
TRBV7-2	TRBJ2-3	CASGQAPLADTQYF
TRBV6-5	TRBJ1-1	CASSYTSQGRNTEAFF
TRBV6-1	TRBJ2-7	CASSRSGTGNYEQYF
TRBV4-2	TRBJ2-1	CASSQERAGAYKEQFF
TRBV7-2	TRBJ2-3	CASRTSGRRTDTQYF
TRBV6-5	TRBJ2-7	CASSYDEGAAYEQYF
TRBV7-2	TRBJ2-3	CASSDPLDTQYF
TRBV5-1	TRBJ2-1	CASSLRTGRGNEQFF
TRBV24-1	TRBJ1-2	CATSALRQGADYGYTF
TRBV5-5	TRBJ1-5	CASSPEAGGWQPQHF
TRBV5-1	TRBJ2-7	CASSLVSRLAGSEQYF
TRBV7-9	TRBJ2-7	CASSLMAGDSGEQYF
TRBV27	TRBJ2-7	CASSLTGSPTGEEQYF
TRBV7-2	TRBJ2-1	CASRRDHSYNEQFF
TRBV18	TRBJ1-2	CASSGGDYGYTF
TRBV12-3/TRBV12-4	TRBJ1-4	CASSQGSSNEKLFF
TRBV4-2	TRBJ2-1	CASSQERTGVNEQFF
TRBV24-1	TRBJ2-2	CATSDPQTGVSPGELFF
TRBV18	TRBJ2-1	CASSEGLAPRYNEQFF
TRBV4-2	TRBJ1-2	CASSQEVGGYGYTF
TRBV7-9	TRBJ2-6	CASSFPFSGANVLTF
TRBV20-1	TRBJ2-1	CSARDGNEQFF
TRBV10-3	TRBJ2-3	CAISLTSGNTDTQYF
TRBV12-3/TRBV12-4	TRBJ2-3	CADTPAGGTDTQYF
TRBV30	TRBJ2-5	CAWSVQYQETQYF
TRBV20-1	TRBJ2-1	CSARVSGRIYNEQFF
TRBV9	TRBJ1-1	CASSVQGGSGEAFF
TRBV12-3/TRBV12-4	TRBJ2-3	CASSFQSPEGTQYF
TRBV3-2	TRBJ2-1	CASSRLGLAARSSYNEQFF
TRBV5-1	TRBJ2-7	CASSSWTSGSKYEQYF
TRBV20-1	TRBJ2-7	CSAPPTSGRAGEQYF
TRBV7-9	TRBJ2-1	CASSLQRGGFNEQFF
TRBV10-3	TRBJ2-2	CAISVLGPTGELFF
TRBV19	TRBJ2-7	CASSRTGASYEQYF
TRBV7-3	TRBJ2-3	CASSLMASGTTDTQYF
TRBV20-1	TRBJ2-3	CSARDSGRTDTQYF
TRBV7-2	TRBJ2-7	CASSLVLEITYEQYF
TRBV7-9	TRBJ2-2	CASSWGTGNTGELFF
TRBV19	TRBJ2-1	CASSTMGAGRTSGTHFF
TRBV5-1	TRBJ2-5	CASSWRDSETQYF
TRBV29-1	TRBJ2-3	CSVGQSTDTQYF